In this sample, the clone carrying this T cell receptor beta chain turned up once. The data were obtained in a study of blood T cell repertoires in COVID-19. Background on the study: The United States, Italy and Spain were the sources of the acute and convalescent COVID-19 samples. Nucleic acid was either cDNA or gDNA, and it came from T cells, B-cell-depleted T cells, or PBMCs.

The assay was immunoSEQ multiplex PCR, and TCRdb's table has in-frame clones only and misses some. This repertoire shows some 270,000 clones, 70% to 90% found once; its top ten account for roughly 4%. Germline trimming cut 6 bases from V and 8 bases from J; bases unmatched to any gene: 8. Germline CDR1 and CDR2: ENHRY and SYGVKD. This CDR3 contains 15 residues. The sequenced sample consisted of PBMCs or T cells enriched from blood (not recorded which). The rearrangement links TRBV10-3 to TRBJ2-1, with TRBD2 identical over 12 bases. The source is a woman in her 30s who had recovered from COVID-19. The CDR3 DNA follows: TGTGCCATCAGGAACGCTAGCGGGAGGGCCTATGAGCAGTTCTTC. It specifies CAIRNASGRAYEQFF.